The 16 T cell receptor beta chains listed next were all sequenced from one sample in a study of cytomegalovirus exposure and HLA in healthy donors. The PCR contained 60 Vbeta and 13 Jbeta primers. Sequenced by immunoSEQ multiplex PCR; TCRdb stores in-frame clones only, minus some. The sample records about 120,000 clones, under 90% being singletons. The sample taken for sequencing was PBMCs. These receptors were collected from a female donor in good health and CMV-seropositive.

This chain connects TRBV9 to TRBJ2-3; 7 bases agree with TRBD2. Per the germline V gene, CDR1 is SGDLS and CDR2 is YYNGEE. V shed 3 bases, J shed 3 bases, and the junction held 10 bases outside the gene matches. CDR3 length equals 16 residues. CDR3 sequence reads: CASSGRAGPRTDTQYF. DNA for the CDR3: TGTGCCAGCAGCGGGAGAGCGGGGCCGAGAACAGATACGCAGTATTTT.

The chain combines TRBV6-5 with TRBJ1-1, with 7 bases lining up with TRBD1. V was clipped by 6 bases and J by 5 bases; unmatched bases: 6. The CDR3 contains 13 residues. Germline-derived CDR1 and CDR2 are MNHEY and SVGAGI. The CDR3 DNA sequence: TGTGCCAGCAGGTACAGGGGAAGGACTGAAGCTTTCTTT. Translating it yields CASRYRGRTEAFF.

The CDR3 DNA follows: TGTGCCAGTAGTATAGATTTCCGAGGGGGGGATTACAATGAGCAGTTCTTC. Protein: CASSIDFRGGDYNEQFF. The chain carries TRBV19 and TRBJ2-1; D possibly corresponds to TRBD2 (7 bases). Germline assignment: CDR1 LNHDA and CDR2 SQIVND (reference sequence). CDR3 length: 17 residues. With 0 bases removed from V and 4 bases from J, the gap between germline ends came to 16 bases.

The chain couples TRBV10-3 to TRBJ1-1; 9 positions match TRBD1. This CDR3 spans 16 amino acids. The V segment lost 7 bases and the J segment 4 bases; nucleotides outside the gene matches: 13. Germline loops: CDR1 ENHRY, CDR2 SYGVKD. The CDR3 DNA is TGTGCCATCAAAGAGAGGACAGGGGTTGAATCCACTGAAGCTTTCTTT. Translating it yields CAIKERTGVESTEAFF.

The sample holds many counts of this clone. In DNA form, the CDR3 reads TGTGCCAGCAGTGAATCAGGGAATGGCTACACCTTC. Encoded protein: CASSESGNGYTF. The rearrangement joins TRBV2 to TRBJ1-2, with a weak D call TRBD1 (5 bases). The CDR3 sequence is 12 residues long. With 2 bases removed from V and 6 bases from J, the gap between germline ends came to 7 bases. From germline, CDR1 is SNHLY and CDR2 FYNNEI.

The CDR3, as DNA: TGTGCCAGCAGTTGGGACAGGGACGGCTACACCTTC. Encoded protein: CASSWDRDGYTF. V usage is TRBV28 and J usage is TRBJ1-2; the match to TRBD1 covers 9 bases. Germline CDR1 reads MDHEN; CDR2 reads SYDVKM. This CDR3 comprises 12 residues. J gave up 8 bases and V 4 bases, and 2 bases lay outside the gene matches.

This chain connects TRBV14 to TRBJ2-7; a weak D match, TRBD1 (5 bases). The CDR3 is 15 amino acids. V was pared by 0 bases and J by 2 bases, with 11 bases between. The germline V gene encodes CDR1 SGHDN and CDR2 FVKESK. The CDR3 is CASSQDWGRAYEQYF. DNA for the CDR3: TGTGCCAGCAGCCAAGATTGGGGCAGGGCCTACGAGCAGTACTTC. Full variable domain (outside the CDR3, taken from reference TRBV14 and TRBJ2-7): EAGVTQFPSHSVIEKGQTVTLRCDPISGHDNLYWYRRVMGKEIKFLLHFVKESKQDESGMPNNRFLAERTGGTYSTLKVQPAELEDSGVYFCASSQDWGRAYEQYFGPGTRLTVT.

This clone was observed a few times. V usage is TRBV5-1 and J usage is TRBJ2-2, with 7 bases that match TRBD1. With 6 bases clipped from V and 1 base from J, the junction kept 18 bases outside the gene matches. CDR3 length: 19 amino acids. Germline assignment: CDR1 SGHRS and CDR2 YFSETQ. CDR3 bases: TGCGCCAGCACCCAAGATTCATCCGCCGGGACAGTGAACACCGGGGAGCTGTTTTTT. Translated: CASTQDSSAGTVNTGELFF.

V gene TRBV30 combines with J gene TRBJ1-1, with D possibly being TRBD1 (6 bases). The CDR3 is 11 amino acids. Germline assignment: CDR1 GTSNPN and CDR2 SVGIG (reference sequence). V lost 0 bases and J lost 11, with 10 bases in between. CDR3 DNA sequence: TGTGCCTGGAGTGTAGGGGGTCGGGCTTTCTTT. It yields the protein CAWSVGGRAFF.

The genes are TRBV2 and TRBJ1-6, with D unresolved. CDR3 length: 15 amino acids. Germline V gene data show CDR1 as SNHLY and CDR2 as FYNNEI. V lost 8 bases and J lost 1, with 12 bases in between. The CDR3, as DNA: TGTGCCAGCCTCCCCGAGAGGTCCTATAATTCACCCCTCCACTTT. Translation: CASLPERSYNSPLHF. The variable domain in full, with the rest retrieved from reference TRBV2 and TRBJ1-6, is EPEVTQTPSHQVTQMGQEVILRCVPISNHLYFYWYRQILGQKVEFLVSFYNNEISEKSEIFDDQFSVERPDGSNFTLKIRSTKLEDSAMYFCASLPERSYNSPLHFGNGTRLTVT.

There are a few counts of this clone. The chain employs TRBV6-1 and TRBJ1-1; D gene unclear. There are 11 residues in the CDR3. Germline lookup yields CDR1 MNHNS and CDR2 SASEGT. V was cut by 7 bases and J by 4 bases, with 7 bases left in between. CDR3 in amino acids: CASKEGTEAFF. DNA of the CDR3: TGTGCCAGCAAGGAGGGCACTGAAGCTTTCTTT.

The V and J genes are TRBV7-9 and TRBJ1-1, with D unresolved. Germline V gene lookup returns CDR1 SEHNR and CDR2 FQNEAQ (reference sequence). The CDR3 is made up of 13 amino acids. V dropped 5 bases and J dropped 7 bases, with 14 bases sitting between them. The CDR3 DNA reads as TGTGCCAGCAGCCGATTCGGGCGGGATGAAGCTTTCTTT. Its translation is CASSRFGRDEAFF.

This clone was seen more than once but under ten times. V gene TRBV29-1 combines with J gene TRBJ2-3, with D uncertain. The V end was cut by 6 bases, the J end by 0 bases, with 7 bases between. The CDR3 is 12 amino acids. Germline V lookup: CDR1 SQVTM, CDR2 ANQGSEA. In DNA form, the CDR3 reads TGCAGCGTAGCTACTAGCACAGATACGCAGTATTTT. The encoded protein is CSVATSTDTQYF.

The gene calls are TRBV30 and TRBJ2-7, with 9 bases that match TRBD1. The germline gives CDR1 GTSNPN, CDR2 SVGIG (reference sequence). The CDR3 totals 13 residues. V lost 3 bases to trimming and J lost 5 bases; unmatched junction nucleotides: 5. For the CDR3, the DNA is TGTGCCTGGAGGGACAGGGGTTGGAACGAGCAGTACTTC. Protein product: CAWRDRGWNEQYF.

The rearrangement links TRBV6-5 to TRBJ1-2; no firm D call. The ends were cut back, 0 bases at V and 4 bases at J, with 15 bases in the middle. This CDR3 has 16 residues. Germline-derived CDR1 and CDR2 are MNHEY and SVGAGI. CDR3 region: CASSYSFMGGSYGYTF. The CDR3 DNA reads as TGTGCCAGCAGTTACTCGTTCATGGGTGGGAGCTATGGCTACACCTTC.

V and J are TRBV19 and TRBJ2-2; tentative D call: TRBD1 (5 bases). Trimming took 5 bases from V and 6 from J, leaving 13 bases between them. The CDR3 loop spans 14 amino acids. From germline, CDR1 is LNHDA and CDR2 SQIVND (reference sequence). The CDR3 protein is CASSFQGGPGELFF. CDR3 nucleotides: TGTGCCAGTAGTTTCCAGGGTGGGCCCGGGGAGCTGTTTTTT. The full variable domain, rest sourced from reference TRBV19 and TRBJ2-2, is DGGITQSPKYLFRKEGQNVTLSCEQNLNHDAMYWYRQDPGQGLRLIYYSQIVNDFQKGDIAEGYSVSREKKESFPLTVTSAQKNPTAFYLCASSFQGGPGELFFGEGSRLTVL.